This T cell receptor (beta chain) came from a study of blood T cell repertoires in COVID-19. At the level of the study: Acute and convalescent COVID-19 samples came from the United States, Italy and Spain. Sample material is recorded as cDNA or gDNA derived from T cells, B-cell-depleted T cells, or PBMCs.

The Seattle site enrolled patients during active infection and followed them longitudinally. V lost 5 bases, J lost 0 bases, and 8 bases lay in between. Per germline, CDR1 GTSNPN and CDR2 SVGIG (reference sequence). This CDR3 region has 13 residues. Methods used by the authors: Reference gene primer amplification gave nucleated cell count estimates. TCRdb keeps only in-frame clones here, not all; method: immunoSEQ multiplex PCR. For V, J and clone size, that table is used; D and trimming come from the DNA. Among about 170,000 clones listed, just over 90% were seen once. This sequence originates from a man between 18 and 35 years old with COVID-19, enrolled during active disease. Sequencing was carried out using peripheral blood. The J gene is TRBJ1-3, the V gene TRBV30; D unclear. This chain's CDR3 is CAWDRGSGNTIYF. CDR3 in DNA: TGTGCCTGGGACCGGGGCTCTGGAAACACCATATATTTT.